The 25 T cell receptor beta chains in this list originate from one sample, sequenced in a study of control samples from healthy donors and cancer patients. Generated by immunoSEQ multiplex PCR, the TCRdb table keeps only in-frame clones and is missing some. The data show some 56,000 clones, with roughly 95% seen just once and 2% to 2.5% held by the top ten. The specimen was blood. All receptors derive from a young man in good health.

This clone was recorded only once. The chain employs TRBV28 and TRBJ2-3; 9 nucleotides align to TRBD1. Germline-derived CDR1 and CDR2 are MDHEN and SYDVKM. CDR3 size: 14 residues. V lost 5 bases, J lost 8 bases, and 8 bases stayed unmatched. The CDR3 sequence: CASSVPGQGFTQYF. DNA of the CDR3: TGTGCCAGCAGTGTACCGGGACAGGGATTTACGCAGTATTTT.

This clone was recorded once. CDR3: CASSISPGGETEAFF. The CDR3 nucleotides read TGTGCCAGTAGTATAAGCCCGGGAGGGGAAACTGAAGCTTTCTTT. J is TRBJ1-1 and V is TRBV19; maybe TRBD1 (5 bases). Between the trimmed V and J ends, which lost 2 bases and 5 bases, there was a span of 15 bases. From germline, CDR1 is LNHDA and CDR2 SQIVND (reference sequence). This CDR3 is 15 amino acids long.

J is TRBJ1-6 and V is TRBV30, with D maybe TRBD1 (6 bases). This CDR3 spans 14 amino acids. The germline CDR1 and CDR2 sequences are GTSNPN and SVGIG (reference sequence). V gave up 0 bases and J gave up 10 bases, with 13 bases separating them. CDR3 in DNA: TGTGCCTGGAGTGTTTCGACAGGCCAATCACCCCTCCACTTT. Its translation: CAWSVSTGQSPLHF.

The J gene is TRBJ2-1, the V gene TRBV6-5, with 8 bases aligning to TRBD2. The CDR3 runs to 14 residues. The ends lost 2 bases at V and 7 bases at J; junction bases unmatched: 4. Per the germline V gene, CDR1 is MNHEY and CDR2 is SVGAGI. Here the CDR3 DNA reads TGTGCCAGCAGTTACACCATAGCGGGGAATGAGCAGTTCTTC. Protein product: CASSYTIAGNEQFF.

The genes are TRBV7-9 and TRBJ1-2; possibly TRBD1 for D (5 bases). Germline V lookup: CDR1 SEHNR, CDR2 FQNEAQ (reference sequence). The ends were cut back, 6 bases at V and 7 bases at J, with 18 bases in the middle. CDR3 length: 14 amino acids. CDR3 DNA sequence: TGTGCCAGCAGGTCCGGCAGGGAAGACTCTGGCTACACCTTC. This sequence encodes CASRSGREDSGYTF. The variable domain in full, with the rest retrieved from reference TRBV7-9 and TRBJ1-2, is DTGVSQNPRHKITKRGQNVTFRCDPISEHNRLYWYRQTLGQGPEFLTYFQNEAQLEKSRLLSDRFSAERPKGSFSTLEIQRTEQGDSAMYLCASRSGREDSGYTFGSGTRLTVV.

V is TRBV24-1 and J is TRBJ2-3, with D tentatively TRBD2 (5 bases). The germline V and J ends were trimmed by 4 bases and 2 bases, with 9 bases remaining between them. This CDR3 comprises 14 residues. Germline values: CDR1 KGHDR, CDR2 SFDVKD. Written as DNA, the CDR3 is TGTGCCACCAGTGACGGAGGCTACACAGATACGCAGTATTTT. Its translation is CATSDGGYTDTQYF.

The chain recombines TRBV6-6 with TRBJ1-2; TRBD1 might be the D (5 bases). Germline V lookup: CDR1 MNHNY, CDR2 SVGAGI (reference sequence). V lost 5 bases, J lost 4 bases, and 14 bases lay in between. The CDR3 is 14 residues long. CDR3 DNA: TGTGCCAGCAGTGAGTCCGAAGGGACCTATGGCTACACCTTC. Translating it yields CASSESEGTYGYTF.

This clone was seen only once. The chain uses TRBV5-1 and TRBJ1-4; D is uncertain. CDR3 length: 14 residues. CDR1 is SGHRS, CDR2 YFSETQ, per germline. Trimming stripped 4 bases from V and 1 base from J, with 8 bases between. The CDR3 nucleotides are TGCGCCAGCAGCCCTCAAGTAACTAATGAAAAACTGTTTTTT. It codes for CASSPQVTNEKLFF. The full variable domain, in which reference TRBV5-1 and TRBJ1-4 provide the parts outside the CDR3, is KAGVTQTPRYLIKTRGQQVTLSCSPISGHRSVSWYQQTPGQGLQFLFEYFSETQRNKGNFPGRFSGRQFSNSRSEMNVSTLELGDSALYLCASSPQVTNEKLFFGSGTQLSVL.

This clone was detected once. The J gene is TRBJ2-1, the V gene TRBV3-1 (or the pseudogene TRBV3-2); no reliable D call. V lost 6 bases and J lost 10, with 10 bases in between. This CDR3 is 11 amino acids long. In germline, CDR1 is LGHDT, CDR2 YNNKEL (reference sequence). CDR3 DNA: TGTGCCAGCAGAAACTCACTCGAGCAGTTCTTC. Protein: CASRNSLEQFF.

The gene calls are TRBV9 and TRBJ2-1, with 11 bases matching TRBD2. V was pared by 3 bases and J by 9 bases, with 8 bases of the junction left unmatched. CDR1 and CDR2 (germline): SGDLS, YYNGEE. The CDR3 is 15 residues long. CDR3: CASSAGLAGFGEQFF. The CDR3 DNA sequence: TGTGCCAGCAGCGCCGGACTAGCGGGTTTCGGTGAGCAGTTCTTC.

The chain joins TRBV2 to TRBJ1-4; unclear D gene. In germline, CDR1 is SNHLY, CDR2 FYNNEI. V shed 7 bases and J shed 5 bases, with 11 bases lying between them. CDR3 length equals 13 residues. The CDR3 nucleotides read TGTGCCAGCACCCGGGCCGAAAATGAAAAACTGTTTTTT. Translated: CASTRAENEKLFF.

This clone was observed a single time. This chain connects TRBV19 to TRBJ2-7; TRBD1 matches 8 bases. Germline trimming cut 4 bases from V and 6 bases from J; bases unmatched to any gene: 11. This CDR3 is 15 amino acids long. Looked up from germline, CDR1 is LNHDA and CDR2 is SQIVND (reference sequence). CDR3: CASSTGPQGVGEQYF. The CDR3 coding sequence is TGTGCCAGTAGTACTGGGCCACAGGGGGTGGGCGAGCAGTACTTC.

The chain carries TRBV5-6 and TRBJ1-4; no reliable D call. The V end lost 6 bases, the J end lost 0 bases, and 9 bases lay between the germline ends. This CDR3 is built from 14 residues. Germline assignment: CDR1 SGHDT and CDR2 YYEEEE. DNA of the CDR3: TGTGCCAGCACCTTAGTTGCAACTAATGAAAAACTGTTTTTT. It translates to CASTLVATNEKLFF.

The genes are TRBV10-3 and TRBJ2-7; 10 positions match TRBD1. Germline lookup yields CDR1 ENHRY and CDR2 SYGVKD. Unmatched junction bases numbered 3, after V lost 3 bases and J lost 7 bases. CDR3 size: 13 residues. The CDR3 DNA is TGTGCCATCAGTGACGGGACAGGGGAAGAGCAGTACTTC. It encodes CAISDGTGEEQYF.

This rearrangement joins TRBV5-1 to TRBJ2-2, with 8 bases fitting TRBD1. The CDR3 runs to 19 residues. Unmatched junction bases numbered 10, after V lost 0 bases and J lost 0 bases. Per germline, CDR1 SGHRS and CDR2 YFSETQ. For the CDR3, the DNA is TGCGCCAGCAGCTTGGGATCGGGGACAGGAGATCCGAACACCGGGGAGCTGTTTTTT. Its protein product is CASSLGSGTGDPNTGELFF. The full variable domain, rest sourced from reference TRBV5-1 and TRBJ2-2, is KAGVTQTPRYLIKTRGQQVTLSCSPISGHRSVSWYQQTPGQGLQFLFEYFSETQRNKGNFPGRFSGRQFSNSRSEMNVSTLELGDSALYLCASSLGSGTGDPNTGELFFGEGSRLTVL.

The chain couples TRBV5-1 to TRBJ1-1; TRBD1 matches at 8 bases. CDR3 length: 17 amino acids. With 0 bases clipped from V and 3 bases from J, the junction kept 10 bases outside the gene matches. Germline assignment: CDR1 SGHRS and CDR2 YFSETQ. CDR3 nucleotide sequence: TGCGCCAGCAGCTTGGTCGGGCAGGGGGCGAGGGACACTGAAGCTTTCTTT. Its protein product is CASSLVGQGARDTEAFF. Drawing the rest from reference TRBV5-1 and TRBJ1-1, the complete variable domain is KAGVTQTPRYLIKTRGQQVTLSCSPISGHRSVSWYQQTPGQGLQFLFEYFSETQRNKGNFPGRFSGRQFSNSRSEMNVSTLELGDSALYLCASSLVGQGARDTEAFFGQGTRLTVV.

V and J are TRBV7-2 and TRBJ1-4; D is possibly TRBD1 (5 bases). Germline V lookup: CDR1 SGHTA, CDR2 FQGNSA. V lost 3 bases and J lost 7, with 15 bases in between. The CDR3 covers 15 residues. CDR3 sequence (DNA): TGTGCCAGCAGCTTGGGGGTAGGGGTTGGTGAAAAACTGTTTTTT. Its protein is CASSLGVGVGEKLFF.

V usage is TRBV4-3 and J usage is TRBJ2-1; tentatively, D is TRBD2 (5 bases). Per the germline V gene, CDR1 is LGHNA and CDR2 is YSLEER. This CDR3 contains 16 residues. V gave up 0 bases and J gave up 2 bases, with 11 bases separating them. The CDR3 DNA reads TGCGCCAGCAGCCAAGATTTCGGGAACCCCTACAATGAGCAGTTCTTC. It is translated as CASSQDFGNPYNEQFF.

The rearrangement joins TRBV6-2 or TRBV6-3 to TRBJ2-3; maybe TRBD1 (5 bases). The germline V gene has CDR1 MNHEY and CDR2 SVGEGT. The CDR3 length is 16 residues. V lost 5 bases, J lost 2 bases, and 17 bases lay in between. CDR3 bases: TGTGCCAGCAGTATTCGACTGGCAGGGTCCACAGATACGCAGTATTTT. It is translated as CASSIRLAGSTDTQYF.

About this clone: The sample carries other DNA sequences with the same CDR3. V gene TRBV7-2 combines with J gene TRBJ2-7; TRBD2 is a possible D gene (6 bases). Germline CDR1 is SGHTA and CDR2 is FQGNSA. Deletions cut 2 bases from V and 4 bases from J, with 9 bases between. CDR3 size: 13 residues. The CDR3 reads CASSLRGSYEQYF. The CDR3 coding sequence is TGTGCCAGCAGCTTACGGGGGTCTTACGAGCAGTACTTC.

This rearrangement joins TRBV20-1 to TRBJ2-1, with D unclear. CDR1 is DFQATT, CDR2 SNEGSKA, per germline (reference sequence). V lost 3 bases and J 6 bases, leaving 9 bases between the germline ends. The CDR3 has 12 residues. CDR3 sequence (DNA): TGCAGTGCTAGTCTAGTTCCCAATGAGCAGTTCTTC. Protein product: CSASLVPNEQFF.

This chain uses TRBV28 with TRBJ1-5; no firm D call. V shed 10 bases and J shed 2 bases, with 9 bases lying between them. The CDR3 contains 12 residues. Per germline, CDR1 MDHEN and CDR2 SYDVKM. DNA for the CDR3: TGTGCCATAGGGTTTGGCAATCAGCCCCAGCATTTT. Translating it yields CAIGFGNQPQHF.

The chain combines TRBV3-1 (or the pseudogene TRBV3-2) with TRBJ1-2; D remains unclear. Trimming took 4 bases from V and 8 from J, leaving 14 bases between them. The CDR3 totals 13 residues. CDR1 and CDR2 from the germline V gene are LGHDT and YNNKEL (reference sequence). CDR3 loop: CASSRELFSGYTF. Written as DNA, the CDR3 is TGTGCCAGCAGCCGCGAGTTGTTTTCGGGCTACACCTTC.

The V call is TRBV9, the J call TRBJ1-2, with D maybe TRBD1 (5 bases). The CDR3 covers 15 residues. Trimming left V 3 bases short and J 4 bases short, with 16 bases between. Germline assignment: CDR1 SGDLS and CDR2 YYNGEE. The DNA of the CDR3 is TGTGCCAGCAGCGCTCCGGGACCGATCGTCTATGGCTACACCTTC. Amino acid sequence: CASSAPGPIVYGYTF. Drawing the rest from reference TRBV9 and TRBJ1-2, the complete variable domain is DSGVTQTPKHLITATGQRVTLRCSPRSGDLSVYWYQQSLDQGLQFLIQYYNGEERAKGNILERFSAQQFPDLHSELNLSSLELGDSALYFCASSAPGPIVYGYTFGSGTRLTVV.

J is TRBJ2-2 and V is TRBV3-1 (or the pseudogene TRBV3-2); D is perhaps TRBD2 (5 bases). Trimming stripped 2 bases from V and 7 bases from J, with 11 bases between. CDR3 size: 14 residues. Germline-derived CDR1 and CDR2 are LGHDT and YNNKEL (reference sequence). The CDR3 nucleotides are TGTGCCAGCAGCCAACCCACTAGAGGCGGGGAGCTGTTTTTT. Residues: CASSQPTRGGELFF.